These T cell receptor beta chains were read from a single sample in a study of T-cell memory formation after mild COVID-19. TCRdb fed the 5' RACE reads into MiXCR, producing one record per CDR3 protein. This table holds 140,000 or so distinct CDR3 sequences, roughly 6.3% found once. Sequenced material: PBMCs or a T cell subset sorted from them (not recorded which). These receptors were taken from an adult woman who had mild COVID-19 (a few samples of this study predate the infection). Cell type and time point are not known. Both conserved end residues are part of each CDR3. A D gene is named only where the DNA matches it firmly. The listing skips clone size in some rows; elsewhere it reads once, few, many or a size class.

v_gene	abundance	j_gene	d_gene	CDR3aa	CDR3nt
TRBV6-6	.	TRBJ1-1	.	CASSPRENTEAFF	TGTGCCAGCAGCCCTCGGGAGAACACTGAAGCTTTCTTT
TRBV7-2	.	TRBJ1-1	.	CASSSTGFTEAFF	TGTGCCAGCAGCTCTACGGGTTTCACTGAAGCTTTCTTT
TRBV7-9	many	TRBJ2-2	.	CASSSLITNTGELFF	TGTGCCAGCAGCTCCTTAATAACGAACACCGGGGAGCTGTTTTTT
TRBV4-2	few	TRBJ2-3	TRBD1	CASSHGTGAQYF	TGTGCCAGCAGCCATGGTACAGGGGCCCAGTATTTT
TRBV10-3	.	TRBJ1-2	.	CAISDRGRVTGGYGYTF	TGTGCCATCAGTGATCGGGGGCGCGTGACGGGGGGCTATGGCTACACCTTC
TRBV20-1	few	TRBJ2-5	TRBD2	CSARDPLAGGPQETQYF	TGCAGTGCTAGAGATCCACTAGCGGGAGGGCCACAAGAGACCCAGTACTTC
TRBV30	.	TRBJ1-5	.	CAFRLGVNQPQHF	TGTGCCTTCCGGCTGGGGGTCAATCAGCCCCAGCATTTT
TRBV20-1	many	TRBJ2-1	TRBD2	CSASGTSGTYNEQFF	TGCAGTGCTAGTGGGACTAGCGGGACCTACAATGAGCAGTTCTTC
TRBV20-1	.	TRBJ1-5	.	CSAQRFDSNQPQHF	TGCAGTGCTCAGAGGTTCGATAGCAATCAGCCCCAGCATTTT
TRBV20-1	few	TRBJ2-5	.	CSAPQLGTSGQETQYF	TGCAGTGCTCCCCAGCTAGGGACTTCGGGGCAAGAGACCCAGTACTTC
TRBV28	.	TRBJ1-2	.	CASERGSRGYTF	TGTGCCAGCGAGCGGGGGTCCCGTGGCTACACCTTC
TRBV5-1	few	TRBJ1-2	.	CASQETPQVVSYGYTF	TGCGCCAGTCAAGAAACCCCCCAGGTCGTGAGTTATGGCTACACCTTC
TRBV27	many	TRBJ2-1	TRBD2	CASSSTLGTSGVNEQFF	TGTGCCAGCAGTTCCACCCTCGGGACTAGCGGGGTCAATGAGCAGTTCTTC
TRBV12-3/TRBV12-4	many	TRBJ2-3	.	CASSNSEGAPQYF	TGTGCCAGCAGCAATTCCGAAGGGGCCCCGCAGTATTTT
TRBV6-6	.	TRBJ2-3	.	CASRSLDTQYF	TGTGCCAGCAGGTCACTAGATACGCAGTATTTT
TRBV9	.	TRBJ1-1	.	CASSVDNSRNTEAFF	TGTGCCAGCAGCGTAGATAACAGTCGGAACACTGAAGCTTTCTTT
TRBV5-1	many	TRBJ2-7	.	CASSLEGSFGREQYF	TGCGCCAGCAGCTTGGAAGGATCCTTCGGGAGAGAGCAGTACTTC
TRBV20-1	many	TRBJ1-5	.	CSARDQNRRGPQHF	TGCAGTGCTAGAGATCAGAACCGCCGAGGGCCCCAGCATTTT
TRBV5-1	.	TRBJ2-1	.	CASSGGQGFPTDEQFF	TGCGCCAGCAGCGGCGGTCAGGGGTTCCCCACCGATGAGCAGTTCTTC
TRBV3-1	many	TRBJ2-5	.	CASSQVGGTAQETQYF	TGTGCCAGCAGCCAAGTTGGGGGAACAGCCCAAGAGACCCAGTACTTC
TRBV29-1	.	TRBJ2-2	TRBD1	CSVRRTGTNTGELFF	TGCAGCGTTCGGCGGACAGGGACCAACACCGGGGAGCTGTTTTTT
TRBV5-1	many	TRBJ1-5	TRBD1	CASSPGTVGDQPQHF	TGCGCCAGCAGCCCGGGGACAGTGGGGGATCAGCCCCAGCATTTT
TRBV4-3	.	TRBJ2-7	.	CASSQITWDGFLEQYF	TGCGCCAGCAGCCAAATAACCTGGGACGGATTCCTCGAGCAGTACTTC
TRBV7-2	many	TRBJ2-3	.	CASSSTPNYDTQYF	TGTGCCAGCAGCTCCACCCCTAACTATGATACGCAGTATTTT
TRBV3-1	few	TRBJ1-1	.	CASSLKAEAFF	TGTGCCAGCAGCCTCAAAGCTGAAGCTTTCTTT
TRBV10-3	.	TRBJ2-2	.	CAISLLSFSNTGELFF	TGTGCCATCTCGCTTCTCAGTTTTTCGAACACCGGGGAGCTGTTTTTT
TRBV5-4	few	TRBJ2-7	TRBD1	CASSYQSRTGVEQYF	TGTGCCAGCAGCTATCAATCCAGGACAGGGGTCGAGCAGTACTTC
TRBV11-3	.	TRBJ2-1	.	CASSLSTVGEQFF	TGTGCCAGCAGCTTAAGTACGGTGGGTGAGCAGTTCTTC
TRBV12-3/TRBV12-4	.	TRBJ2-3	TRBD2	CASSFAGGRTDTQYF	TGTGCCAGCAGTTTCGCGGGGGGGCGCACAGATACGCAGTATTTT
TRBV20-1	many	TRBJ1-3	.	CSARVPSGNTIYF	TGCAGTGCTAGAGTCCCCTCTGGAAACACCATATATTTT
TRBV5-4	.	TRBJ2-1	TRBD1	CASSRNDRGPIQFF	TGTGCCAGCAGCCGTAATGACAGGGGGCCAATACAGTTCTTC
TRBV29-1	many	TRBJ2-3	.	CSVGKGIPADTQYF	TGCAGCGTTGGAAAGGGGATCCCGGCAGATACGCAGTATTTT
TRBV5-5	.	TRBJ2-1	.	CASSLGLAASYNEQFF	TGTGCCAGCAGCCTCGGATTAGCGGCCTCCTACAATGAGCAGTTCTTC
TRBV7-6	.	TRBJ2-3	.	CASSPGGAGTDTQYF	TGTGCCAGCAGCCCGGGCGGGGCAGGAACAGATACGCAGTATTTT
TRBV12-3/TRBV12-4	few	TRBJ1-1	TRBD1	CASSLRSGGTEAFF	TGTGCCAGCAGTTTACGATCAGGGGGCACTGAAGCTTTCTTT
TRBV12-3/TRBV12-4	.	TRBJ1-1	.	CASTSGNPEAFF	TGTGCCAGCACATCAGGGAATCCTGAAGCTTTCTTT
TRBV7-8	many	TRBJ2-3	TRBD1	CASSFEQGLSTDTQYF	TGTGCCAGCAGCTTCGAACAGGGGCTTAGCACAGATACGCAGTATTTT
TRBV3-1	.	TRBJ1-2	TRBD1	CASSRTGQEGYTF	TGTGCCAGCAGCAGGACAGGCCAAGAGGGCTACACCTTC
TRBV19	few	TRBJ2-1	TRBD2	CASSISQLAGVNEQFF	TGTGCCAGTAGTATCTCCCAACTAGCGGGGGTCAATGAGCAGTTCTTC
TRBV7-8	few	TRBJ2-5	.	CASSLDTGAQYF	TGTGCCAGCAGCTTAGATACGGGGGCCCAGTACTTC
TRBV19	few	TRBJ1-1	.	CASSPPRDIPAFF	TGTGCCAGTAGCCCACCCCGGGACATCCCAGCTTTCTTT
TRBV6-6	.	TRBJ1-5	TRBD1	CASSSQGRYSNQPQHF	TGTGCCAGCAGCTCACAGGGGAGGTATAGCAATCAGCCCCAGCATTTT
TRBV29-1	few	TRBJ1-3	.	CSVTSENNSGNTIYF	TGCAGCGTAACCTCGGAGAACAACTCTGGAAACACCATATATTTT
TRBV9	few	TRBJ2-5	.	CASSDGRGAAETQYF	TGTGCCAGCAGCGACGGCCGGGGGGCCGCAGAGACCCAGTACTTC
TRBV6-5	few	TRBJ1-4	.	CASSYLGEKLFF	TGTGCCAGCAGTTATTTGGGCGAAAAACTGTTTTTT
TRBV20-1	.	TRBJ1-5	.	CSARHGTRGNQPQHF	TGCAGTGCTAGGCACGGGACAAGAGGGAATCAGCCCCAGCATTTT
TRBV5-6	few	TRBJ2-7	.	CASSLGRYAYEQYF	TGTGCCAGCAGCCTGGGACGGTACGCCTACGAGCAGTACTTC
TRBV19	.	TRBJ2-7	.	CASSKGGNGGQYF	TGTGCCAGTAGTAAAGGGGGGAACGGCGGGCAGTACTTC
TRBV3-1	.	TRBJ2-1	TRBD2	CASRLSLAGGPSYNEQFF	TGTGCCAGCAGGCTAAGCTTAGCGGGGGGGCCATCCTACAATGAGCAGTTCTTC
TRBV7-3	many	TRBJ2-1	.	CASSLNINDNEQFF	TGTGCCAGCAGCTTAAATATTAATGACAATGAGCAGTTCTTC
TRBV27	many	TRBJ2-4	TRBD2	CASRSGLAGAWYF	TGTGCCAGCCGATCGGGACTAGCGGGGGCCTGGTACTTC
TRBV28	.	TRBJ2-7	.	CAIRSSSYEQYF	TGTGCCATCCGGTCGAGCTCCTACGAGCAGTACTTC
TRBV5-1	many	TRBJ2-7	.	CASTLGGGASYEQYF	TGCGCCAGCACCCTTGGTGGGGGCGCCTCCTACGAGCAGTACTTC
TRBV21-1	many	TRBJ2-7	.	CASSKGSGTGHPIQAKTKAYEQYF	TGTGCCAGCAGCAAAGGTTCCGGGACAGGGCATCCCATTCAAGCAAAGACTAAGGCCTACGAGCAGTACTTC
TRBV4-3	.	TRBJ2-3	.	CASSQHRSDGTDTQYF	TGCGCCAGCAGCCAGCATAGGAGCGACGGGACAGATACGCAGTATTTT
TRBV5-1	many	TRBJ2-1	TRBD2	CASASGRYNEQFF	TGCGCCAGCGCTAGCGGGAGGTACAATGAGCAGTTCTTC
TRBV6-6	medium-sized	TRBJ2-1	.	CASSYEASSYNEQFF	TGTGCCAGCAGTTACGAGGCGAGCTCCTACAATGAGCAGTTCTTC
TRBV5-1	.	TRBJ1-1	TRBD1	CASSYRPGTGPNTEAFF	TGCGCCAGCAGCTATCGTCCCGGGACAGGGCCGAACACTGAAGCTTTCTTT
TRBV7-2	.	TRBJ1-2	TRBD1	CASSRGDRDSYGYTF	TGTGCCAGCAGCCGGGGGGACAGGGATTCCTATGGCTACACCTTC
TRBV5-1	many	TRBJ1-2	TRBD1	CASSSPTGTDYYYGYTF	TGCGCCAGCAGCTCCCCAACCGGGACAGATTACTACTATGGCTACACCTTC